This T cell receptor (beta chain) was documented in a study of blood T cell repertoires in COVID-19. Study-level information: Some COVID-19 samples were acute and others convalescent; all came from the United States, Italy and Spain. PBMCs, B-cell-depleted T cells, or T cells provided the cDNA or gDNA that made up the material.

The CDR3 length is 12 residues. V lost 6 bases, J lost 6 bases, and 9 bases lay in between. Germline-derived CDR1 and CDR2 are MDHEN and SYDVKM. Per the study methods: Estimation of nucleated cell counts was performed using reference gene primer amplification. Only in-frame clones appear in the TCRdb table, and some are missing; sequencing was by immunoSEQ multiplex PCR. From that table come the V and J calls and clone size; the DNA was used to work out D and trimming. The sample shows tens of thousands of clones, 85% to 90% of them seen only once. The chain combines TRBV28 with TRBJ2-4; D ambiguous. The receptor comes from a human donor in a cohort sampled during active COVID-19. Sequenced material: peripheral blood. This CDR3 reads CASSPRINIQYF. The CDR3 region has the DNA TGTGCCAGCAGCCCGCGAATAAACATTCAGTACTTC.